Each of the 28 T cell receptor beta chains below was sequenced from the same sample in a study of blood T cell repertoires in COVID-19. Only in-frame clones appear in the TCRdb table, and some are missing; sequencing was by immunoSEQ multiplex PCR. The table has about 70,000 clones, around 86% seen once. The sequencing sample was made of peripheral blood. The receptors here all came from a woman aged 80 or over with active or convalescent COVID-19.

The chain combines TRBV5-5 with TRBJ1-5, with 9 nucleotides matching TRBD1. There are 18 residues in the CDR3. V gave up 0 bases and J gave up 3 bases; unmatched junction bases: 10. In germline, CDR1 is SGHKS, CDR2 YYEKEE (reference sequence). In DNA, the CDR3 is TGTGCCAGCAGCTTGGAGGGGACAGGGTTTGGACTCAATCAGCCCCAGCATTTT. Its protein is CASSLEGTGFGLNQPQHF. Using reference TRBV5-5 and TRBJ1-5 for the parts outside the CDR3, the full variable domain is DAGVTQSPTHLIKTRGQQVTLRCSPISGHKSVSWYQQVLGQGPQFIFQYYEKEERGRGNFPDRFSARQFPNYSSELNVNALLLGDSALYLCASSLEGTGFGLNQPQHFGDGTRLSIL.

The rearrangement links TRBV19 to TRBJ2-7, with 10 bases identical to TRBD2. V shed 5 bases, J shed 2 bases, and the junction held 3 bases outside the gene matches. The CDR3 contains 14 residues. The germline CDR1 and CDR2 sequences are LNHDA and SQIVND (reference sequence). CDR3 residues: CASSDSGGTYEQYF. The CDR3 DNA sequence: TGTGCCAGTAGTGATAGCGGGGGGACCTACGAGCAGTACTTC.

The sample holds a few counts of this clone. The J gene is TRBJ2-5, the V gene TRBV3-1 (or the pseudogene TRBV3-2); 7 bases match TRBD2. The CDR3 loop spans 13 amino acids. CDR1 and CDR2 (germline): LGHDT, YNNKEL (reference sequence). Trimming cost V 6 bases and J 2 bases; bases outside gene matches: 3. CDR3 residues: CASRELAQETQYF. The CDR3 region has the DNA TGTGCCAGCAGGGAACTAGCGCAAGAGACCCAGTACTTC.

This rearrangement joins TRBV2 to TRBJ2-7; D possibly corresponds to TRBD2 (5 bases). Trimming took 10 bases from V and 1 from J, leaving 20 bases between them. Germline-derived CDR1 and CDR2 are SNHLY and FYNNEI. This CDR3 has 15 amino acids. CDR3 residues: CATQEGLTGSYEQYF. The DNA of the CDR3 is TGTGCCACCCAAGAAGGCCTAACGGGGTCCTACGAGCAGTACTTC.

The chain is built from TRBV3-1 (or the pseudogene TRBV3-2) and TRBJ2-1, with a possible D match to TRBD1 (5 bases). Germline values: CDR1 LGHDT, CDR2 YNNKEL (reference sequence). V lost 2 bases and J 7 bases, leaving 9 bases between the germline ends. This CDR3 is 13 amino acids long. In DNA form, the CDR3 reads TGTGCCAGCAGCCAATCTAGGGGAAATGAGCAGTTCTTC. Its protein product is CASSQSRGNEQFF.

Only one count was recorded for this clone. This chain uses TRBV5-1 with TRBJ2-3, with 9 bases aligning to TRBD1. This CDR3 has 16 amino acids. CDR1 is SGHRS and CDR2 is YFSETQ in the germline V gene. J was trimmed by 5 bases and V by 0 bases; bases with no gene match: 7. The CDR3 DNA reads TGCGCCAGCAGCTTGGTTGGACAGGGGAGCGGAGATACGCAGTATTTT. Protein product: CASSLVGQGSGDTQYF.

This rearrangement joins TRBV28 to TRBJ1-1; D gene ambiguous. This CDR3 region has 13 residues. From germline, CDR1 is MDHEN and CDR2 SYDVKM. Trimming pared 8 bases from V and 1 base from J, leaving 11 bases between. The chain's CDR3 is CASYKTPNTEAFF. CDR3 DNA sequence: TGTGCCAGCTATAAGACTCCGAACACTGAAGCTTTCTTT.

This chain links TRBV27 with TRBJ1-1; D perhaps matches TRBD1 (6 bases). Trimming took 4 bases from V and 8 from J, leaving 14 bases between them. Germline-derived CDR1 and CDR2 are MNHEY and SMNVEV (reference sequence). This CDR3 spans 13 amino acids. The DNA for the CDR3 is TGTGCCAGCAGTTCGTACAGGGCCCTCGAAGCTTTCTTT. This codes for CASSSYRALEAFF.

The J gene is TRBJ1-2, the V gene TRBV27; tentatively, D is TRBD1 (6 bases). Germline CDR1 and CDR2: MNHEY and SMNVEV (reference sequence). V shed 3 bases and J shed 3 bases, with 20 bases lying between them. CDR3 size: 17 residues. The CDR3 bases are TGTGCCAGCAGTTTTAAAATGAGGCCCAACAGGGACTATGGCTACACCTTC. This encodes CASSFKMRPNRDYGYTF.

The chain uses TRBV11-3 and TRBJ2-1; TRBD2 matches 9 bases. The CDR3 length is 15 residues. The trim removed 2 bases at V and 10 bases at J, leaving 9 bases unmatched. Germline CDR1 and CDR2: SGHNT and YENEEA. CDR3 loop: CASSLQAGGPKEQFF. CDR3 in DNA: TGTGCCAGCAGCTTACAGGCGGGGGGGCCAAAAGAGCAGTTCTTC.

The chain links TRBV25-1 to TRBJ2-4; D may be TRBD1 (5 bases). With 0 bases removed from V and 7 bases from J, the gap between germline ends came to 13 bases. Looked up from germline, CDR1 is MGHDK and CDR2 is SYGVNS. The CDR3 totals 15 residues. The CDR3 sequence: CASSEYRAGMNIQYF. The DNA of the CDR3 is TGTGCCAGCAGTGAATATAGGGCAGGGATGAACATTCAGTACTTC.

The V gene is TRBV5-4, the J gene TRBJ2-7, with 7 bases aligning to TRBD1. Germline V gene data show CDR1 as SGHNT and CDR2 as YYREEE (reference sequence). This CDR3 spans 14 amino acids. V gave up 4 bases and J gave up 6 bases; unmatched junction bases: 10. This CDR3 reads CASSDNRGSREQYF. In DNA form, the CDR3 reads TGTGCCAGCAGCGACAACAGGGGTTCCCGCGAGCAGTACTTC.

This chain joins TRBV19 and TRBJ2-7; 11 bases fit TRBD1. V shed 4 bases, J shed 3 bases, and the junction held 5 bases outside the gene matches. The CDR3 contains 15 residues. Germline loops: CDR1 LNHDA, CDR2 SQIVND (reference sequence). The CDR3 DNA reads TGTGCCAGTAGTAGCCGGGACAGGGGGGACTACGAGCAGTACTTC. It codes for CASSSRDRGDYEQYF.

The chain combines TRBV6-6 with TRBJ1-6; no definite D call. The CDR3 is 14 amino acids. Looked up from germline, CDR1 is MNHNY and CDR2 is SVGAGI (reference sequence). V lost 0 bases, J lost 10 bases, and 10 bases lay in between. The CDR3 sequence: CASSYSGPGSPLHF. The CDR3 bases are TGTGCCAGCAGTTACTCAGGGCCGGGGTCACCCCTCCACTTT.

The chain has TRBV9 and TRBJ1-5, with D unresolved. CDR3 length: 15 amino acids. The V and J ends lost 4 bases and 7 bases respectively, with 18 bases between them. Per the germline V gene, CDR1 is SGDLS and CDR2 is YYNGEE. CDR3 coding DNA: TGTGCCAGCAGCTCAGATGGCTTACTGGGCCAGCCCCAGCATTTT. This codes for CASSSDGLLGQPQHF.

The chain is built from TRBV7-9 and TRBJ1-6; TRBD1 aligns across 7 bases. The CDR3 is made up of 14 amino acids. CDR1 and CDR2 (germline): SEHNR, FQNEAQ (reference sequence). Trimming removed 4 bases from V and 7 bases from J; junction bases left unmatched: 4. Written as DNA, the CDR3 is TGTGCCAGCAGCTATACAGGGGAAAATTCACCCCTCCACTTT. Amino acid sequence: CASSYTGENSPLHF.

The rearrangement uses TRBV7-9 and TRBJ1-1, with a tentative D call TRBD1 (6 bases). The V gene's germline CDR1 is SEHNR and CDR2 FQNEAQ (reference sequence). The CDR3 has 15 residues. V shed 1 base and J shed 0 bases, with 9 bases lying between them. The CDR3 DNA reads TGTGCCAGCAGCTTAGGGACAGCCTTGAACACTGAAGCTTTCTTT. As protein: CASSLGTALNTEAFF.

This clone has only one observation. The CDR3 here is CASSPIGGTIEQFF. For the CDR3, the DNA is TGTGCCAGCAGCCCAATCGGGGGGACCATTGAGCAGTTCTTC. The V and J genes are TRBV7-8 and TRBJ2-1; 7 bases fit TRBD2. V dropped 5 bases and J dropped 9; count of bases not matched to a gene: 10. Germline values: CDR1 SGHVS, CDR2 FQNEAQ. This CDR3 is 14 amino acids long.

CDR3 nucleotide sequence: TGTGCCAGCACCTCAGGCGTGGCAGGGGTGTTGAATGAGCAGTTCTTC. Amino acid sequence: CASTSGVAGVLNEQFF. The J gene is TRBJ2-1, the V gene TRBV7-8, with D possibly matching TRBD1 (6 bases). Germline V CDR1 and CDR2: SGHVS, FQNEAQ. The CDR3 length is 16 residues. Trimming stripped 7 bases from V and 7 bases from J, with 23 bases between.

The chain combines TRBV2 with TRBJ1-3, with a tentative D call TRBD1 (6 bases). Germline CDR1 is SNHLY and CDR2 is FYNNEI. V was cut by 7 bases and J by 2 bases, with 12 bases left in between. The CDR3 contains 14 residues. The CDR3 here is CASIRGNPGNTIYF. The CDR3 DNA reads TGTGCCAGCATTAGGGGGAACCCTGGAAACACCATATATTTT.

The chain is built from TRBV4-1 and TRBJ1-5; 7 bases map to TRBD1. V lost 4 bases, J lost 6 bases, and 15 bases stayed unmatched. The length of the CDR3 is 17 residues. CDR1 and CDR2 (germline): MGHRA, YSYEKL. CDR3 in amino acids: CASSPRLTDRQGQPQHF. CDR3 coding DNA: TGCGCCAGCAGCCCACGACTAACGGACAGGCAAGGTCAGCCCCAGCATTTT.

This chain uses TRBV10-3 with TRBJ1-2; D is ambiguous. The length of the CDR3 is 14 residues. Germline CDR1 ENHRY, CDR2 SYGVKD. V lost 0 bases, J lost 7 bases, and 12 bases lay in between. This chain's CDR3 is CAISESGGVGGYTF. DNA of the CDR3: TGTGCCATCAGTGAGTCAGGAGGCGTGGGTGGCTACACCTTC.

The gene calls are TRBV7-9 and TRBJ2-7; D might be TRBD2 (6 bases). The length of the CDR3 is 15 residues. From germline, CDR1 is SEHNR and CDR2 FQNEAQ (reference sequence). V gave up 1 base and J gave up 3 bases, with 13 bases separating them. The CDR3 region has the DNA TGTGCCAGCAGCTTAGATAAGGCGGGGTTCTACGAGCAGTACTTC. The encoded protein is CASSLDKAGFYEQYF. The full variable domain, in which reference TRBV7-9 and TRBJ2-7 provide the parts outside the CDR3, is DTGVSQNPRHKITKRGQNVTFRCDPISEHNRLYWYRQTLGQGPEFLTYFQNEAQLEKSRLLSDRFSAERPKGSFSTLEIQRTEQGDSAMYLCASSLDKAGFYEQYFGPGTRLTVT.

The chain recombines TRBV5-4 with TRBJ2-3; TRBD2 matches at 10 bases. The CDR3 has 17 residues. In germline, CDR1 is SGHNT, CDR2 YYREEE (reference sequence). The V and J ends lost 4 bases and 5 bases, in that order; junction bases with no gene match: 13. CDR3 sequence reads: CASSPGGSGGARDTQYF. The CDR3, as DNA: TGTGCCAGCAGCCCCGGGGGAAGCGGGGGGGCAAGAGATACGCAGTATTTT.

CDR3 region: CASSVTGDQPQHF. The CDR3, as DNA: TGTGCCAGCAGCGTGACAGGGGACCAGCCCCAGCATTTT. The V call is TRBV9, the J call TRBJ1-5; TRBD1 matches 8 bases. There are 13 residues in the CDR3. In germline, CDR1 is SGDLS, CDR2 YYNGEE. With V trimmed by 2 bases and J by 7 bases, 2 bases remained unmatched.

The J gene is TRBJ1-1, the V gene TRBV28; D is ambiguous. CDR1 is MDHEN and CDR2 is SYDVKM in the germline V gene. Trimming pared 5 bases from V and 0 bases from J, leaving 16 bases between. The CDR3 is 16 residues long. This CDR3 is CASSPLWQILNTEAFF. In DNA form, the CDR3 reads TGTGCCAGCAGTCCATTGTGGCAGATATTGAACACTGAAGCTTTCTTT.

This clone was seen once. The rearrangement uses TRBV28 and TRBJ1-1; tentative D call: TRBD1 (5 bases). This CDR3 is 14 amino acids long. The germline V gene encodes CDR1 MDHEN and CDR2 SYDVKM. V lost 1 base and J 3 bases, leaving 9 bases between the germline ends. The CDR3 spells CASSLSGLHTEAFF. The DNA of the CDR3 is TGTGCCAGCAGTTTATCAGGGTTGCACACTGAAGCTTTCTTT. The variable domain in full, completed from reference TRBV28 and TRBJ1-1, reads DVKVTQSSRYLVKRTGEKVFLECVQDMDHENMFWYRQDPGLGLRLIYFSYDVKMKEKGDIPEGYSVSREKKERFSLILESASTNQTSMYLCASSLSGLHTEAFFGQGTRLTVV.

V usage is TRBV2 and J usage is TRBJ1-5; a weak D match, TRBD1 (5 bases). There are 14 residues in the CDR3. V was shortened by 9 bases and J by 2 bases, with 14 bases between the two germline ends. Germline V gene data show CDR1 as SNHLY and CDR2 as FYNNEI. The CDR3 region is CASHGSGGNQPQHF. In nucleotides, the CDR3 is TGTGCCAGTCACGGATCGGGGGGCAATCAGCCCCAGCATTTT. Looking up the rest from reference TRBV2 and TRBJ1-5 gives the full variable domain: EPEVTQTPSHQVTQMGQEVILRCVPISNHLYFYWYRQILGQKVEFLVSFYNNEISEKSEIFDDQFSVERPDGSNFTLKIRSTKLEDSAMYFCASHGSGGNQPQHFGDGTRLSIL.